Sequencing of this T cell receptor (beta chain) was carried out in a study of cytomegalovirus exposure and HLA in healthy donors. About this clone: Its antigen is still unknown.

Overall study findings and caveats: Later analysis placed DRB1 highest and HLA-C lowest in TCR association rates, which differed by HLA locus.

The PCR ran on 60 Vbeta and 13 Jbeta primers. The method was immunoSEQ multiplex PCR; TCRdb's version includes in-frame clones alone and lacks a portion of them. This sample has tens of thousands of clones, with approximately 82% found just once. The germline gives CDR1 GTSNPN, CDR2 SVGIG (reference sequence). The CDR3 runs 17 residues. The V end was cut by 0 bases, the J end by 1 base, with 16 bases between. The clonotype comes from a woman in her 40s in good health and CMV-seropositive. Sequencing was carried out using PBMCs. V and J are TRBV30 and TRBJ1-5; D gene ambiguous. The CDR3 sequence is CAWSVNHGVRSNQPQHF. The CDR3 nucleotides are TGTGCCTGGAGTGTAAATCACGGGGTAAGAAGCAATCAGCCCCAGCATTTT.